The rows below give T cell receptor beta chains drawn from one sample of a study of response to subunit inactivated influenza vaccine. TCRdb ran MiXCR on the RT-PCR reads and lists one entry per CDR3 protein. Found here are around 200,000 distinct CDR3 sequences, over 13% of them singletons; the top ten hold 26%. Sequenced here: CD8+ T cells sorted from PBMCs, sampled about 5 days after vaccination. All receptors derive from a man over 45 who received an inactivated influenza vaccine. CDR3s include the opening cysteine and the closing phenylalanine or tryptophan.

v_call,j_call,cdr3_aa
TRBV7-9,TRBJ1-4,CAVTKWIHEKLFF
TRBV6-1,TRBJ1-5,CASSPQGVGHQPQHF
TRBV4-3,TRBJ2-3,CASSQEGSGRYTQYF
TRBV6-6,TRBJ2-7,CASSYSNDEQYF
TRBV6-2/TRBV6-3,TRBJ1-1,CASTGTDAFF
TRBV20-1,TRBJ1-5,CSAMDRDQHF
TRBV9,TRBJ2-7,CASSRKPGAPVCEQYF
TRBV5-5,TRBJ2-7,CASSYRNSYEQYF
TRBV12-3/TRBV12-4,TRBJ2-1,CASSLFGVGGNEQFF
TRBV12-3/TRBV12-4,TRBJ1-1,CASRTDRVPEAFF
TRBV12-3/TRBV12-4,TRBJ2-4,CASRRTSSAKNIQYF
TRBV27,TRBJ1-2,CASSFPGQKGYTF
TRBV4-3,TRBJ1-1,CASSQDEDREPLNTEAFF
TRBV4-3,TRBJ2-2,CASSQDPGGPYTGELFF
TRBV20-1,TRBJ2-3,CSARDVQTDTQYF
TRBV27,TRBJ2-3,CASSAGTGDTDTQYF